This T cell receptor (beta chain) was sequenced in a study of cytomegalovirus exposure and HLA in healthy donors. Looking at the study overall: A subsequent analysis stated that the 120 or so validation repertoires were run on the same platform as the approximately 710 first-cohort repertoires.

This CDR3 is built from 15 residues. CDR1 and CDR2 (germline): SGHTA, FQGTGA. V gave up 5 bases and J gave up 6 bases; unmatched junction bases: 9. Clones were sequenced by immunoSEQ multiplex PCR, and TCRdb holds only the in-frame ones, with some missing. The table has a few hundred thousand clones, about nine tenths seen once. The receptor comes from a woman between 18 and 29 years old in good health and CMV-seronegative. This chain connects TRBV7-3 to TRBJ2-3; 9 bases align to TRBD2. Sequenced sample: PBMCs. The CDR3 is CASSVLAGPGDTQYF. The CDR3 bases are TGTGCCAGCAGCGTCCTAGCGGGACCGGGGGATACGCAGTATTTT. Complete variable domain (other parts from reference TRBV7-3 and TRBJ2-3): GAGVSQTPSNKVTEKGKYVELRCDPISGHTALYWYRQSLGQGPEFLIYFQGTGAADDSGLPNDRFFAVRPEGSVSTLKIQRTERGDSAVYLCASSVLAGPGDTQYFGPGTRLTVL.